These T cell receptor beta chains were read from a single sample in a study of cytomegalovirus exposure and HLA in healthy donors. TCRdb's copy holds only in-frame clones and misses some; the assay was immunoSEQ multiplex PCR. The table records 250,000 to 300,000 clones, 65% to 90% of them present only once. Material for sequencing was PBMCs. These receptors were obtained from a woman in her late teens or twenties in good health and CMV-seronegative. The CDR3 runs from the conserved cysteine through the conserved F or W. A D gene is named only where the DNA matches it firmly. Some rows mark clone size as missing; the rest say once, few, many or name a class of expanded clone.

>TRBV7-9|-|-|TRBJ1-3
TGTGCCAGCATCAGCTCTGGAAACACCATATATTTT
CASISSGNTIYF
>TRBV28|-|-|TRBJ1-1
TGTGCCAGCAGCTCTCAAAGGCGCGGACAGCATGAAGCTTTCTTT
CASSSQRRGQHEAFF
>TRBV5-1|-|-|TRBJ2-1
TGCGCCAGCAGCTTGACGGGAGTCTACAATGAGCAGTTCTTC
CASSLTGVYNEQFF
>TRBV4-2|-|-|TRBJ2-6
TGTGCCAGCAGCCAGTGGGGAGCTGGGGCCAACGTCCTGACTTTC
CASSQWGAGANVLTF
>TRBV5-1|-|-|TRBJ2-3
TGCGCCAGCAGCTGGGGGACTAGCACAGATACGCAGTATTTT
CASSWGTSTDTQYF
>TRBV6-1|-|few|TRBJ1-1
TGTGCCAGCAGGGGGGGGACCAACACTGAAGCTTTCTTT
CASRGGTNTEAFF
>TRBV20-1|-|-|TRBJ1-4
TGCAGTGCTACTGGCGGGGAAAAACTGTTTTTT
CSATGGEKLFF
>TRBV10-3|TRBD2|-|TRBJ2-1
TGTGCCACCGGACTAGCGGGACATGAGCAGTTCTTC
CATGLAGHEQFF
>TRBV11-3|-|-|TRBJ2-7
TGTGCCAGCAGCTTAGACCTCGAGCAGTACTTC
CASSLDLEQYF
>TRBV30|-|once|TRBJ1-3
TGTGCCTGGAGCCCCGGGGGCTCTGGAAACACCATATATTTT
CAWSPGGSGNTIYF
>TRBV18|-|-|TRBJ1-2
TGTGCCAGCTCACCAGGGAGCTACGAGGGCTATGGCTACACCTTC
CASSPGSYEGYGYTF
>TRBV2|TRBD2|-|TRBJ2-2
TGTGCCAGCCGTACTTTGAGCGGGAGGTCCGGGGAGCTGTTTTTT
CASRTLSGRSGELFF
>TRBV6-1|TRBD2|-|TRBJ2-7
TGTGCCAGCAGTGCGGCGGGAGACCTCTACGAGCAGTACTTC
CASSAAGDLYEQYF
>TRBV11-2|-|-|TRBJ2-7
TGTGCCAGCAGCTTAGTGGGGTCAGGGGCTATTTACGAGCAGTACTTC
CASSLVGSGAIYEQYF
>TRBV9|-|-|TRBJ2-7
TGTGCCAGCAGCGTAGAAGGGGCGATGGACGAGCAGTACTTC
CASSVEGAMDEQYF
>TRBV29-1|-|-|TRBJ2-4
TGCAGCGTTGAGGACCCCCGGGAGACGCTAGCCAAAAACATTCAGTACTTC
CSVEDPRETLAKNIQYF
>TRBV5-1|-|-|TRBJ2-3
TGCGCCAGCAGCTTGAACAGGGAGGGATATACGCAGTATTTT
CASSLNREGYTQYF
>TRBV7-6|-|-|TRBJ1-3
TGTGCCAGCAGCTTAGAGGCAGGCCTCTCTGGAAACACCATATATTTT
CASSLEAGLSGNTIYF
>TRBV5-1|TRBD1|-|TRBJ1-4
TGCGCCAGCAGCTTGACAGGGGTTTTGGGTAGCGAAAAACTGTTTTTT
CASSLTGVLGSEKLFF
>TRBV5-6|-|once|TRBJ1-5
TGTGCCAGCAGCTTGGCCAGGGGAGGGCAGCCCCAGCATTTT
CASSLARGGQPQHF
>TRBV4-3|-|-|TRBJ2-3
TGCGCCAGCAGCCAAGACGGGGGATACACAGATACGCAGTATTTT
CASSQDGGYTDTQYF
>TRBV2|TRBD2|once|TRBJ2-3
TGTGCCAGCAGGGCGGGAGGTGGCCCAGATACGCAGTATTTT
CASRAGGGPDTQYF
>TRBV11-2|TRBD2|-|TRBJ2-1
TGTGCCAGCAGCTTAGAACGGGGACTAGCGGGGGGGCCTTTTAATGAGCAGTTCTTC
CASSLERGLAGGPFNEQFF
>TRBV5-1|TRBD1|-|TRBJ2-1
TGCGCCAGCAGCTCGAAACCGGGACAGGGGGTGTACAATGAGCAGTTCTTC
CASSSKPGQGVYNEQFF
>TRBV6-6|TRBD1|-|TRBJ1-1
TGTGCCAGCAGTTACTCCGGACAGGGTGGTGGAGAAGCTTTCTTT
CASSYSGQGGGEAFF
>TRBV5-1|TRBD1|-|TRBJ1-1
TGCGCCAGCAGCACAAGTCCCGGGACAGGGAGGAACACTGAAGCTTTCTTT
CASSTSPGTGRNTEAFF
>TRBV19|-|-|TRBJ2-7
TGTGCCAGTAAGTCGGCGGGGACGAGCTACGAGCAGTACTTC
CASKSAGTSYEQYF
>TRBV2|TRBD2|-|TRBJ2-5
TGTGCCAGCAGTGACTCTGCTAGCGGGAGCGGAGAGACCCAGTACTTC
CASSDSASGSGETQYF
>TRBV6-1|-|-|TRBJ2-3
TGTGCCAGCAGTCCCCTGGGGGCGATCGCAGATACGCAGTATTTT
CASSPLGAIADTQYF